These 10 T cell receptor beta chains share one sample of origin, sequenced in a study of beta chain features in type 1 diabetes. The sequenced template was cDNA made from the entire isolated RNA. Some clones are missing from TCRdb's copy, which holds only in-frame ones; the method was immunoSEQ multiplex PCR. The sample comprises under 400,000 clones, 14% of which are singletons, and under 8.5% rests with the top ten. The sample taken for sequencing was central memory CD4+ T cells from blood. All receptors come from a man aged 25-40 years in good health.

This chain connects TRBV10-3 to TRBJ2-1; D gene uncertain. Germline lookup yields CDR1 ENHRY and CDR2 SYGVKD. V gave up 0 bases and J gave up 3 bases, with 12 bases separating them. This CDR3 region has 16 residues. This CDR3 is CAISESARVLYNEQFF. CDR3 sequence (DNA): TGTGCCATCAGTGAGTCTGCTAGGGTCCTCTACAATGAGCAGTTCTTC.

The chain joins TRBV10-3 to TRBJ1-2; D is unresolved. CDR1 and CDR2 from the germline V gene are ENHRY and SYGVKD. The V gene lost 8 bases and the J gene lost 4 bases, with 8 bases spanning the gap. The CDR3 covers 11 residues. CDR3 DNA sequence: TGTGCCATCGGTAGCGGCTATGGCTACACCTTC. Translating it yields CAIGSGYGYTF.

V is TRBV11-2 and J is TRBJ2-1; D remains unclear. The ends were cut back, 2 bases at V and 1 base at J, with 12 bases in the middle. Looked up from germline, CDR1 is SGHAT and CDR2 is FQNNGV. The CDR3 extends over 16 amino acids. This CDR3 reads CASSLLGKSSYNEQFF. Here the CDR3 DNA reads TGTGCCAGCAGCTTATTAGGTAAGAGTTCCTACAATGAGCAGTTCTTC.

V gene TRBV13 combines with J gene TRBJ1-1, with D possibly TRBD1 on 6 matching bases. CDR3 size: 13 residues. The V gene lost 6 bases and the J gene lost 4 bases, with 12 bases spanning the gap. Germline CDR1 reads PRHDT; CDR2 reads FYEKMQ (reference sequence). In DNA form, the CDR3 reads TGTGCCAGCAGTAGCACAGGGCGCACTGAAGCTTTCTTT. Translating it yields CASSSTGRTEAFF.

The rearrangement links TRBV7-2 to TRBJ1-2, with D possibly matching TRBD1 (5 bases). The CDR3 loop spans 14 amino acids. Trimming took 1 base from V and 8 from J, leaving 14 bases between them. The germline gives CDR1 SGHTA, CDR2 FQGNSA. The CDR3 region has the DNA TGTGCCAGCAGCTTAGGGGGGACTAAACAAGGCTACACCTTC. Its protein is CASSLGGTKQGYTF.

This clone was seen only a few times. The chain uses TRBV7-2 and TRBJ2-2, with D perhaps matching TRBD2 (6 bases). This CDR3 has 13 amino acids. The V end was cut by 0 bases, the J end by 7 bases, with 6 bases between. Per germline, CDR1 SGHTA and CDR2 FQGNSA. The CDR3 DNA reads TGTGCCAGCAGCTTAGCGGGGGGCGGGGAGCTGTTTTTT. This codes for CASSLAGGGELFF.

The table lists this clone with a few counts. The chain combines TRBV14 with TRBJ2-3; the match to TRBD2 covers 8 bases. Trimming took 4 bases from V and 1 from J; bases not matched to a gene: 10. The germline V gene has CDR1 SGHDN and CDR2 FVKESK. The CDR3 sequence is 17 residues long. As DNA, the CDR3 is TGTGCCAGCAGCCTCCTCCTCGGGCGGGGGGGCACAGATACGCAGTATTTT. Translating it yields CASSLLLGRGGTDTQYF.

This clone was seen a handful of times. A far larger clone is off by one base, so a read error is likely. This sample also contains other DNA sequences that code for the same CDR3. The chain recombines TRBV4-1 with TRBJ2-7; no reliable D call. The ends were cut back, 0 bases at V and 7 bases at J, with 10 bases in the middle. The CDR3 runs 13 residues. The germline V gene has CDR1 MGHRA and CDR2 YSYEKL. The CDR3: CASSQDWRGEQYV. DNA for the CDR3: TGCGCCAGCAGCCAAGATTGGCGTGGTGAGCAGTACGTC.

V and J are TRBV5-5 and TRBJ2-7, with TRBD2 matching over 7 bases. Germline trimming cut 1 base from V and 6 bases from J; bases unmatched to any gene: 7. This CDR3 contains 14 residues. Looked up from germline, CDR1 is SGHKS and CDR2 is YYEKEE (reference sequence). CDR3 coding DNA: TGTGCCAGCAGCTTGCCCCAGGGACTACCCGAGCAGTACTTC. Protein product: CASSLPQGLPEQYF.

The V gene is TRBV19, the J gene TRBJ1-2; D might be TRBD1 (6 bases). Germline CDR1 LNHDA, CDR2 SQIVND (reference sequence). This CDR3 has 17 amino acids. The germline V and J ends were trimmed by 0 bases and 5 bases, with 19 bases remaining between them. CDR3 coding DNA: TGTGCCAGTAGTATAGATCAAAATCGGAACAGGGTATATGGCTACACCTTC. Translated: CASSIDQNRNRVYGYTF.